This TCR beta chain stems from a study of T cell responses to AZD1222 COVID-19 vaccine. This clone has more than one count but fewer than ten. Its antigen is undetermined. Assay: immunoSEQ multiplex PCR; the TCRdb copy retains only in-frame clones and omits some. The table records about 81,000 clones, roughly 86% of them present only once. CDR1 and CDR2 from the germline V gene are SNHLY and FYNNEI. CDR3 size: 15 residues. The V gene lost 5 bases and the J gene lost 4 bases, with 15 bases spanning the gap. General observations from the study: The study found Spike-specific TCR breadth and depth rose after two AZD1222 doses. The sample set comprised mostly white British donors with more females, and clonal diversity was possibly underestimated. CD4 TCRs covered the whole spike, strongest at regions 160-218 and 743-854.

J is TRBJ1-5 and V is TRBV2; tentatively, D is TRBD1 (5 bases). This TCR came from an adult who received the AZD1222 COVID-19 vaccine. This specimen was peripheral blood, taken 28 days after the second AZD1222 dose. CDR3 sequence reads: CASSPKVRQNQPQHF. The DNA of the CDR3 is TGTGCCAGCAGTCCAAAGGTCCGACAGAATCAGCCCCAGCATTTT.